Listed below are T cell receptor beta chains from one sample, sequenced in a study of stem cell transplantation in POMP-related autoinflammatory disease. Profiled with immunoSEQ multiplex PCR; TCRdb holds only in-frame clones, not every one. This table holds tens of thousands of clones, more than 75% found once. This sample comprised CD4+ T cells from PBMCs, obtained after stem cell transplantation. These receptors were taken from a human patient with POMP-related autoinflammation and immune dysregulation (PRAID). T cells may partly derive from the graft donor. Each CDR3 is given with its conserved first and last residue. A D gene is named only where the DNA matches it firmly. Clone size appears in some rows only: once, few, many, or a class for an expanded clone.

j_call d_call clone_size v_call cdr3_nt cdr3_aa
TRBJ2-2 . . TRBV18 TGTGCCAGCTCCCGCACACGGCATCGGGGTAACTTGGGATTCACCGGGGAGCTGTTTTTT CASSRTRHRGNLGFTGELFF
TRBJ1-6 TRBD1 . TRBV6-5 TGTGCCAGCAGAGGCCCCGGGACAGGGATTTCACCCCTCCACTTT CASRGPGTGISPLHF
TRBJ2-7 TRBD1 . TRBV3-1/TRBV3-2 TGTGCCAGCAGCCATGGGACAGGCTCGTCCTACGAGCAGTACTTC CASSHGTGSSYEQYF
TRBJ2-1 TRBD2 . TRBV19 TGTGCCAGTAAACCTAGCGGGAGCAATGAGCAGTTCTTC CASKPSGSNEQFF
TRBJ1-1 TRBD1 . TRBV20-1 TGCAGTGCTAGTCATCGGGACAGGAACACTGAAGCTTTCTTT CSASHRDRNTEAFF
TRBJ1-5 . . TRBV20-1 TGCAGTGCTAGTAGTGGGGCCAGCAATCAGCCCCAGCATTTT CSASSGASNQPQHF
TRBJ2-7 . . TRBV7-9 TGTGCCAGCAGCTTAGGTTCGATGACCTACGAGCAGTACTTC CASSLGSMTYEQYF
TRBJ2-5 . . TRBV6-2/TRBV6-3 TGTGCCAGCAGTTACTCGCGGACAGCACAAGAGACCCAGTACTTC CASSYSRTAQETQYF
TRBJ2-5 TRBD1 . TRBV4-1 TGCGCCAGCAGCCGCTTCCAGGGGGCTTGGGTAGAGACCCAGTACTTC CASSRFQGAWVETQYF
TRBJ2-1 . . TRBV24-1 TGTGCCACCAGTGATTCCGGACAGTTTTCCTACAATGAGCAGTTCTTC CATSDSGQFSYNEQFF
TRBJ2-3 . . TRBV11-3 TGTGCCAGCAGCCACAGCGCCCACACAGATACGCAGTATTTT CASSHSAHTDTQYF
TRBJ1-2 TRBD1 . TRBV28 TGTGCCAGCAGCCTCCCCCGGAAGGGGGCGCGAGGCTACACCTTC CASSLPRKGARGYTF
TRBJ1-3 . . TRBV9 TGTGCCAGCAGCCTGACAGTGTTCTCTGGAAACACCATATATTTT CASSLTVFSGNTIYF
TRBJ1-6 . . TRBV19 TGTGCCAGTAGTCCCAGACAGCTCCATAATTCACCCCTCCACTTT CASSPRQLHNSPLHF
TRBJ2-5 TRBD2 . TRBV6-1 TGTGCCAGCAGTGCCAGACTAGCGGGGGGTGCCATGGAGACCCAGTACTTC CASSARLAGGAMETQYF
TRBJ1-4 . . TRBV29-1 TGCAGCGTGGCAGTGAGGGCTAATGAAAAACTGTTTTTT CSVAVRANEKLFF
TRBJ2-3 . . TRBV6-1 TGTGCCAGCAGTGAGCACAGGGCAGATACGCAGTATTTT CASSEHRADTQYF
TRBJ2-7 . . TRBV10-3 TGTGCCATCCGGGGAGGGGGGTACGAGCAGTACTTC CAIRGGGYEQYF
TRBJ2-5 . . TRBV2 TGTGCCAGCAGTGCACAGCAAGAGACCCAGTACTTC CASSAQQETQYF
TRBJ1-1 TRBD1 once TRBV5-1 TGCGCCAGCAGCGAACAACAGGGGGCGTACACTGAAGCTTTCTTT CASSEQQGAYTEAFF
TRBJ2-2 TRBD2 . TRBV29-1 TGCAGCGTTGGGCCTAGACCCGGGGAGGGGCTGTTTTTT CSVGPRPGEGLFF
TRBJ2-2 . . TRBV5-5 TGTGCCAGCAGGGGCTCCAATACCGGGGAGCTGTTTTTT CASRGSNTGELFF
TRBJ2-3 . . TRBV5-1 TGCGCCAGCAGCTTGGAAACGGGCGACGATACGCAGTATTTT CASSLETGDDTQYF
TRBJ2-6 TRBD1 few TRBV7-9 TGTGCCAGCAGCACAGAGACAGGGTGGGGCTCTGGGGCCAACGTCCTGACTTTC CASSTETGWGSGANVLTF
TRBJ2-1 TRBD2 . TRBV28 TGTGCCAGCAGTTTAGGGAGCGGGAGGAGTGACAATGAGCAGTTCTTC CASSLGSGRSDNEQFF
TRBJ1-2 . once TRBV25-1 TGTGCCAGCAGAGGGTGGGGGGCGCATGGCTACACCTTC CASRGWGAHGYTF
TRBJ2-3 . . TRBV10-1 TGCGCCAGCAAGGCCAGTTCTACAGATACGCAGTATTTT CASKASSTDTQYF
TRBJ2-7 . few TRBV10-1 TGCGCCAGCAGTGAGACTGCCAGCTCCTACGAGCAGTACTTC CASSETASSYEQYF
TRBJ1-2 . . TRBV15 TGTGCCACCAGCAGGGAATATGGGGGAATCCCATATGGCTACACCTTC CATSREYGGIPYGYTF